The 17 T cell receptor beta chains below were found in one sample sequenced in a study of shared clonotypes between healthy human individuals. Measured with immunoSEQ multiplex PCR; TCRdb has only the in-frame clones, and not every one. The sample records about 1 million clones, about four fifths being singletons. Input material: memory CD4+ T cells from PBMCs. Subset indicated: CD45RA-negative fraction. The receptors were gathered from a man between 18 and 35 years old in good health. Some clones in this sample may be carry-over from other donors' samples.

The V gene is TRBV7-3, the J gene TRBJ2-6, with a tentative D call TRBD1 (5 bases). Trimming removed 5 bases at V and 0 bases at J, with 17 bases between. The CDR3 contains 18 residues. CDR1 SGHTA and CDR2 FQGTGA come from the germline V gene. The CDR3 DNA is TGTGCCAGCAGCCCAAGACAGCCGTCCGGCTCTGGGGCCAACGTCCTGACTTTC. Translation gives CASSPRQPSGSGANVLTF.

The table lists this clone with a count of one. The rearrangement uses TRBV6-1 and TRBJ2-7; no definite D call. This CDR3 is built from 13 residues. CDR1 MNHNS and CDR2 SASEGT come from the germline V gene. V shed 10 bases and J shed 6 bases, with 19 bases lying between them. Here the CDR3 reads CATRLTVVAEQYF. CDR3 nucleotide sequence: TGTGCCACCCGCCTAACGGTCGTAGCCGAGCAGTACTTC.

J is TRBJ2-2 and V is TRBV11-1; TRBD1 aligns across 7 bases. V lost 5 bases to trimming and J lost 2 bases; unmatched junction nucleotides: 2. CDR3 length: 14 amino acids. Per the germline V gene, CDR1 is SGHAT and CDR2 is FQDESV (reference sequence). The CDR3 protein is CASSRDRNTGELFF. CDR3 nucleotide sequence: TGTGCCAGCAGCCGGGACAGAAACACCGGGGAGCTGTTTTTT.

CDR3 protein: CASSDRAGGETQYF. The CDR3 coding sequence is TGTGCCAGCAGTGACAGGGCAGGGGGTGAGACCCAGTACTTC. The rearrangement uses TRBV2 and TRBJ2-5, with TRBD1 identical over 7 bases. The germline V gene encodes CDR1 SNHLY and CDR2 FYNNEI. The CDR3 loop spans 14 amino acids. Trimming took 3 bases from V and 5 from J; bases not matched to a gene: 6.

The J gene is TRBJ2-3, the V gene TRBV10-3; 12 bases are a match to TRBD2. Germline CDR1 reads ENHRY; CDR2 reads SYGVKD. V shed 4 bases and J 4 bases; nucleotides not matched to a gene: 6. The CDR3 totals 16 residues. This CDR3 reads CAISVTSGSHPDTQYF. CDR3 DNA sequence: TGTGCCATCAGTGTGACTAGCGGGAGTCATCCAGATACGCAGTATTTT.

The chain couples TRBV4-1 to TRBJ1-2, with a tentative D call TRBD1 (6 bases). Germline loops: CDR1 MGHRA, CDR2 YSYEKL. The CDR3 has 19 amino acids. V was shortened by 1 base and J by 4 bases, with 25 bases between the two germline ends. CDR3 DNA: TGCGCCAGCAGCCAAGGCTCTTCACAGGGCCTCTACCGGTCCTATGGCTACACCTTC. Amino acids: CASSQGSSQGLYRSYGYTF.

This chain uses TRBV5-4 with TRBJ2-5, with a possible D match to TRBD2 (6 bases). The CDR3 length is 14 residues. V was cut by 5 bases and J by 1 base, with 12 bases left in between. Germline-derived CDR1 and CDR2 are SGHNT and YYREEE (reference sequence). Here the CDR3 reads CASRGGGAQETQYF. DNA for the CDR3: TGTGCCAGCAGAGGCGGCGGGGCCCAAGAGACCCAGTACTTC.

This clone was seen a single time. The same CDR3 can be traced to other DNA sequences in this sample. The rearrangement uses TRBV5-6 and TRBJ2-3; 9 positions match TRBD2. V trimming: 0 bases; J trimming: 3 bases; junction bases outside the gene matches: 2. The CDR3 sequence is 15 residues long. The germline gives CDR1 SGHDT, CDR2 YYEEEE. In DNA form, the CDR3 reads TGTGCCAGCAGCTTGGTGGCGGGAGGGACAGATACGCAGTATTTT. It is translated as CASSLVAGGTDTQYF.

In this sample, this clone turned up once. This chain uses TRBV6-5 with TRBJ1-1; a weak D match, TRBD1 (6 bases). Germline values: CDR1 MNHEY, CDR2 SVGAGI. The CDR3 covers 14 residues. Trimming shortened V by 7 bases and J by 0 bases, and 12 bases separated the two germline ends. For the CDR3, the DNA is TGTGCCAGCACGAGGGGGGGATTGAACACTGAAGCTTTCTTT. Residues: CASTRGGLNTEAFF.

The rearrangement links TRBV2 to TRBJ2-5; D gene ambiguous. The CDR3 runs 13 residues. The germline V and J ends were trimmed by 2 bases and 4 bases, with 8 bases remaining between them. Germline V CDR1 and CDR2: SNHLY, FYNNEI. Here the CDR3 reads CASSERQVETQYF. The CDR3 DNA follows: TGTGCCAGCAGTGAAAGGCAGGTAGAGACCCAGTACTTC.

Notes on this clone: Other DNA sequences in the same sample also yield this CDR3. The gene calls are TRBV6-6 and TRBJ1-3; 7 bases align to TRBD1. This CDR3 contains 15 residues. The ends lost 3 bases at V and 0 bases at J; junction bases unmatched: 2. CDR1 and CDR2 from the germline V gene are MNHNY and SVGAGI (reference sequence). CDR3 bases: TGTGCCAGCAGTTATTCAGGGGGCTCTGGAAACACCATATATTTT. It encodes CASSYSGGSGNTIYF.

This clone occurred once. V and J are TRBV29-1 and TRBJ1-4, with 8 bases identical to TRBD1. The J segment lost 3 bases and the V segment lost 4 bases, leaving 7 bases of the junction unmatched. Looked up from germline, CDR1 is SQVTM and CDR2 is ANQGSEA. This CDR3 is built from 15 residues. The CDR3 DNA sequence: TGCAGCGTTGCTAGACAGGGGTTTGCTAATGAAAAACTGTTTTTT. This sequence encodes CSVARQGFANEKLFF.

This chain uses TRBV19 with TRBJ2-5; the D gene is possibly TRBD2 (7 bases). The CDR3 spans 13 residues. The V end was cut by 7 bases, the J end by 5 bases, with 14 bases between. Germline assignment: CDR1 LNHDA and CDR2 SQIVND (reference sequence). For the CDR3, the DNA is TGTGCCAGTATGTCGGCGGGGGCGGAGACCCAGTACTTC. As protein: CASMSAGAETQYF.

The chain joins TRBV4-1 to TRBJ2-5; D unresolved. V dropped 2 bases and J dropped 4 bases, with 8 bases sitting between them. The germline V gene has CDR1 MGHRA and CDR2 YSYEKL. The CDR3 loop spans 13 amino acids. The DNA of the CDR3 is TGCGCCAGCAGCCAATCGGCCCCAGAGACCCAGTACTTC. Translation: CASSQSAPETQYF.

The rearrangement joins TRBV7-9 to TRBJ1-4; TRBD1 might be the D (5 bases). Trimming stripped 8 bases from V and 3 bases from J, with 10 bases between. The CDR3 spans 13 residues. CDR1 SEHNR and CDR2 FQNEAQ come from the germline V gene (reference sequence). This CDR3 reads CASGGVANEKLFF. In DNA form, the CDR3 reads TGTGCCAGCGGGGGGGTCGCTAATGAAAAACTGTTTTTT.

The rearrangement links TRBV11-2 to TRBJ1-2; no clear D. The CDR3 runs to 17 residues. From germline, CDR1 is SGHAT and CDR2 FQNNGV. V gave up 4 bases and J gave up 3 bases, with 21 bases separating them. For the CDR3, the DNA is TGTGCCAGCAGCTGGACTTTTAGCGCCCCACGGCACTATGGCTACACCTTC. It translates to CASSWTFSAPRHYGYTF. Based on the CDR3 plus reference TRBV11-2 and TRBJ1-2, the full variable domain is EAGVAQSPRYKIIEKRQSVAFWCNPISGHATLYWYQQILGQGPKLLIQFQNNGVVDDSQLPKDRFSAERLKGVDSTLKIQPAKLEDSAVYLCASSWTFSAPRHYGYTFGSGTRLTVV.

In DNA form, the CDR3 reads TGCGCCAGCAGCTCTCCGGGACAGAAAGCCTACGAGCAGTACTTC. Translated, it gives CASSSPGQKAYEQYF. The rearrangement links TRBV5-1 to TRBJ2-7; 7 bases align to TRBD1. Germline V gene sequence: CDR1 SGHRS, CDR2 YFSETQ. This CDR3 comprises 15 residues. V dropped 3 bases and J dropped 2; count of bases not matched to a gene: 8.